The rows below give T cell receptor beta chains drawn from one sample of a study of beta chain features in type 1 diabetes. The assay was immunoSEQ multiplex PCR, and TCRdb's table has in-frame clones only and misses some. This sample yields tens of thousands of clones, of which around 49% are seen a single time; 0.65% to 0.85% belongs to the top ten. Sequencing was performed on central memory CD4+ T cells from blood. These receptors all come from a man aged 25-45 years with type 1 diabetes. CDR3s include the opening cysteine and the closing phenylalanine or tryptophan. The D gene is left open where the match is weak. A clone size is listed for some rows: how often the clone was seen (once, few, many), or a class if it is expanded.

DNA,CDR3,D,J,size,V,length
TGTGCCAGTACCCCCCGTTCTGCGGGCAGTTACAACACTGAAGCTTTCTTT,CASTPRSAGSYNTEAFF,.,TRBJ1-1,.,TRBV19,17
TGTGCCAGCAGCTTAGGTTTCGGGGGGGCCGCAGATACGCAGTATTTT,CASSLGFGGAADTQYF,TRBD2,TRBJ2-3,.,TRBV11-3,16
TGTGCCAGCAGCTCCGGGACAGGAACGCAGGAGACCCAGTACTTC,CASSSGTGTQETQYF,TRBD1,TRBJ2-5,.,TRBV7-2,15
TGCGCCAGCAGCTTGCAGGGGGAGTACAATGAGCAGTTCTTC,CASSLQGEYNEQFF,TRBD1,TRBJ2-1,.,TRBV5-1,14
TGCGCCAGCAGCCCTGGGACAGGGAACTATGGCTACACCTTC,CASSPGTGNYGYTF,TRBD1,TRBJ1-2,.,TRBV4-1,14
TGTGCCAGCAGTGAATTAGACAGCCTCTTGGGGCAGTACTTC,CASSELDSLLGQYF,.,TRBJ2-7,few,TRBV25-1,14
TGTGCCAGTAGTATGATGGGCAGGGTTTGGGACATTCAGTACTTC,CASSMMGRVWDIQYF,.,TRBJ2-4,once,TRBV19,15
TGTGCCAGCAGCTTGGGGACAGGGGGAGCGAGCGCTGAAGCTTTCTTT,CASSLGTGGASAEAFF,TRBD1,TRBJ1-1,.,TRBV7-9,16
TGTGCCAGTAACCGACAGGGGAGGAACACTGAAGCTTTCTTT,CASNRQGRNTEAFF,TRBD1,TRBJ1-1,few,TRBV19,14
TGTGCCAGCGGAAAGGGACAGGGCCCCAATGAGCAGTTCTTC,CASGKGQGPNEQFF,TRBD1,TRBJ2-1,.,TRBV6-5,14
TGTGCCAGCAACGGACAGGGGGCTTTCGGCGAGCAGTACTTC,CASNGQGAFGEQYF,TRBD1,TRBJ2-7,few,TRBV27,14
TGTGCCAGCAGCCCATTAGCGGGCGGGGTGACAGATACGCAGTATTTT,CASSPLAGGVTDTQYF,TRBD2,TRBJ2-3,.,TRBV11-2,16
TGTGCCAGCAGCTTAGGGGGCGACCACAAGGGCTTC,CASSLGGDHKGF,.,TRBJ2-7,few,TRBV7-2,12
TGTGCCAGCGTCACAGGGGACACAGATACGCAGTATTTT,CASVTGDTDTQYF,TRBD1,TRBJ2-3,.,TRBV7-8,13
TGCGCCAGCAGCCAAGTGGAGCCTCAGCATTTT,CASSQVEPQHF,.,TRBJ1-5,.,TRBV4-1,11
TGTGCCAGCAGTGCGACCGGGAACTATGGCTACACCTTC,CASSATGNYGYTF,.,TRBJ1-2,once,TRBV6-5,13
TGTGCCATCAGTGACCCTCGGGAAAGTCTCGGGGAGCTGTTTTTT,CAISDPRESLGELFF,.,TRBJ2-2,.,TRBV10-3,15
TGTGCCAGCAGTATATCCGACAGACTCTCTGGAAACACCATATATTTT,CASSISDRLSGNTIYF,.,TRBJ1-3,few,TRBV6-6,16
TGTGCCAGCAGGACGGGTGGGGGGGACACCGGGGAGCTGTTTTTT,CASRTGGGDTGELFF,TRBD2,TRBJ2-2,.,TRBV11-2,15
TGTGCCAGTACCCCCGGAGCTAGAGATAAAGAGACCCAGTACTTC,CASTPGARDKETQYF,.,TRBJ2-5,.,TRBV6-1,15
TGCGCCAGCAGCTTGGGTGGGAGAGTAGACGAGCAGTACTTC,CASSLGGRVDEQYF,.,TRBJ2-7,few,TRBV5-1,14
TGTGCCAGCAGCTTGGACGTGTCGGTCTATCAGCCCCAGCATTTT,CASSLDVSVYQPQHF,.,TRBJ1-5,.,TRBV5-5,15
TGTGCCAGCAGTTCTTGGCCCCCTGGGGCAAATGAGCAGTTCTTC,CASSSWPPGANEQFF,.,TRBJ2-1,.,TRBV27,15
TGTGCCAGCAGCTTGGATGGGACGGCGGCGGGACAAGAGACCCAGTACTTC,CASSLDGTAAGQETQYF,.,TRBJ2-5,.,TRBV5-4,17
TGTGCCAGCAGCTTAGGAACTAGCGGGCTTAATGATGAGCAGTTCTTC,CASSLGTSGLNDEQFF,TRBD2,TRBJ2-1,.,TRBV7-9,16
TGTGCCAGCGGAGATAGTGGGGCCAACGTCCTGACTTTC,CASGDSGANVLTF,.,TRBJ2-6,once,TRBV25-1,13
TGTGCCTCATACAGAGACAGCAACACTGAAGCTTTCTTT,CASYRDSNTEAFF,.,TRBJ1-1,.,TRBV10-3,13
TGTGCCAGCAGCTTACGTCTGACAGGTCATAGCAATCAGCCCCAGCATTTT,CASSLRLTGHSNQPQHF,.,TRBJ1-5,.,TRBV7-9,17
TGTGCCAGCAGCTTTCGGAGGGGCTCTGGCACTGAAGCTTTCTTT,CASSFRRGSGTEAFF,.,TRBJ1-1,.,TRBV5-6,15
TGTGCCAGTACCAAGGACAACGCGGCCAATGAAAAACTGTTTTTT,CASTKDNAANEKLFF,.,TRBJ1-4,.,TRBV19,15
TGTGCCAGCAGTCAGCCCTTAAGGGGGCGTACTGAAGCTTTCTTT,CASSQPLRGRTEAFF,TRBD1,TRBJ1-1,few,TRBV6-1,15
TGTGCCAGCAGCTTATCCCGACTGGGTCCCGGGGAGACCCAGTACTTC,CASSLSRLGPGETQYF,.,TRBJ2-5,.,TRBV7-2,16
TGTGCCAGCAGCGGGCGCGGGACAGGGGGCCGCGAGCAGTACTTC,CASSGRGTGGREQYF,TRBD1,TRBJ2-7,once,TRBV11-3,15
TGTGCCAGCTCACCGGCCGGGACTAGGGAAAGTCACGAGCAGTACTTC,CASSPAGTRESHEQYF,TRBD2,TRBJ2-7,few,TRBV18,16
TGTGCCAGCTCACCAGTTGCCGGGACAGGAGACCCCTACGAGCAGTACTTC,CASSPVAGTGDPYEQYF,TRBD1,TRBJ2-7,.,TRBV18,17
TGTGCCAGCAGCTTGCAACTAGCGGGAGGTGAGACCCAGTACTTC,CASSLQLAGGETQYF,TRBD2,TRBJ2-5,.,TRBV5-4,15
TGTGCCAGCAGGAAGACAGGGAGCTACGAGCAGTACTTC,CASRKTGSYEQYF,TRBD1,TRBJ2-7,once,TRBV6-5,13
TGTGCTAGTGGGACAGCCCCGTACGCCTACGAGCAGTACTTC,CASGTAPYAYEQYF,.,TRBJ2-7,.,TRBV12-5,14
TGTGCCAGCATCCCGGCGGGCAGGGGGCGAACAGATACGCAGTATTTT,CASIPAGRGRTDTQYF,TRBD1,TRBJ2-3,.,TRBV7-9,16
TGCGCCAGCAGGGTTGGACAGCGAGAAGCTTTCTTT,CASRVGQREAFF,.,TRBJ1-1,.,TRBV5-1,12
TGTGCCAGCAGCGGGACAGGGAAGATTCAGCCCCAGCATTTT,CASSGTGKIQPQHF,TRBD1,TRBJ1-5,few,TRBV2,14
TGTGCCAGCAGCTACTACACAGATACGCAGTATTTT,CASSYYTDTQYF,.,TRBJ2-3,.,TRBV7-2,12
TGTGCCAGCAGTCGAACTACCTCCGGGACCCAGTACTTC,CASSRTTSGTQYF,.,TRBJ2-5,.,TRBV6-5,13
TGTGCCAGCATCCCATCGGGAGGGGGAGACTACGAGCAGTACTTC,CASIPSGGGDYEQYF,TRBD2,TRBJ2-7,.,TRBV7-9,15
TGCGCCAGCAGCCAAAACCTTTTTGCAGGGTTGAGCACCGGGGAGCTGTTTTTT,CASSQNLFAGLSTGELFF,.,TRBJ2-2,.,TRBV4-1,18
TGTGCCAGCAGCGTAGTAGGGGCCCTCGGGGAGACCCAGTACTTC,CASSVVGALGETQYF,.,TRBJ2-5,.,TRBV9,15
TGTGCCAGCAGCCCTAGTGGGGGCCCATCCTACGAGCAGTACTTC,CASSPSGGPSYEQYF,.,TRBJ2-7,few,TRBV7-2,15
TGTGCCAGCAGCCCCTCTAGCGGGGGGGTCACCGGGGAGCTGTTTTTT,CASSPSSGGVTGELFF,TRBD2,TRBJ2-2,few,TRBV7-6,16
TGTGCCTGGGAAAGGACAGGGGTATGGAATGAGCAGTTCTTC,CAWERTGVWNEQFF,TRBD1,TRBJ2-1,.,TRBV30,14
TGTGCCAGCAGTTATGTTGGGACAAACACAGATACGCAGTATTTT,CASSYVGTNTDTQYF,.,TRBJ2-3,few,TRBV6-5,15
TGTGCCAGTAGTATATGGCGGGGGGGCGACACCGGGGAGCTGTTTTTT,CASSIWRGGDTGELFF,TRBD2,TRBJ2-2,few,TRBV19,16
TGTGCCAGCAGCCAAGATCTGGCGGGAGAAGCTTTCTTT,CASSQDLAGEAFF,.,TRBJ1-1,.,TRBV14,13
TGTGCCAGCAGGACCCCCGGGTACGAGCAGTACTTC,CASRTPGYEQYF,.,TRBJ2-7,.,TRBV2,12
TGTGCCAGCAGCTTCGTAGCTTTGGGCTCCTACAATGAGCAGTTCTTC,CASSFVALGSYNEQFF,.,TRBJ2-1,.,TRBV7-6,16
TGTGCCACCAGCAGAGATATTGCGGCAAAAGCCTACAATGAGCAGTTCTTC,CATSRDIAAKAYNEQFF,.,TRBJ2-1,.,TRBV15,17